This T cell receptor (beta chain) was retrieved from a study of T-cell memory formation after mild COVID-19. This clonotype was seen more than once but under ten times. Via MiXCR, TCRdb re-called the 5' RACE reads, giving one row per CDR3 protein. The sample records hundreds of thousands of distinct CDR3 sequences, roughly a fifth being singletons. The CDR3 has 17 residues. V dropped 0 bases and J dropped 3 bases, with 14 bases sitting between them. From germline, CDR1 is SEHNR and CDR2 FQNEAQ (reference sequence). The receptor was isolated from an adult woman who had mild COVID-19 (a few samples of this study predate the infection). Cell type and time point are not known. Sequenced sample: PBMCs or a T cell subset sorted from them (not recorded which). The gene calls are TRBV7-9 and TRBJ1-4; D may be TRBD1 (5 bases). The CDR3 DNA is TGTGCCAGCAGCTTAGCTCTTTCCCCCAGGGCTAATGAAAAACTGTTTTTT. Translating gives CASSLALSPRANEKLFF.